This TCR beta chain was captured in a study of post-analysis software for immune sequencing data. About the research overall: Progressive-relapsing, secondary progressive and relapsing-remitting multiple sclerosis were among the disease courses included.

Tagging with unique molecular identifiers was a feature of the TCR beta cDNA libraries. TCRdb recomputed calls from the PCR reads with MiXCR, one row per CDR3 protein. The sample comprises hundreds of thousands of distinct CDR3 sequences, 44% of which are singletons, and 1.7% rests with the top ten. This clonotype was sampled from a girl aged 5-17 years with multiple sclerosis. Material: blood.

As DNA, the CDR3 is TGTGCCAGCAGTTTTCAGCGGGGCTACGAGCAGTACTTC. Translating it yields CASSFQRGYEQYF. The rearrangement links TRBV12-3 or TRBV12-4 to TRBJ2-7; TRBD2 aligns across 7 bases. The trim removed 3 bases at V and 3 bases at J, leaving 2 bases unmatched. The CDR3 contains 13 residues.